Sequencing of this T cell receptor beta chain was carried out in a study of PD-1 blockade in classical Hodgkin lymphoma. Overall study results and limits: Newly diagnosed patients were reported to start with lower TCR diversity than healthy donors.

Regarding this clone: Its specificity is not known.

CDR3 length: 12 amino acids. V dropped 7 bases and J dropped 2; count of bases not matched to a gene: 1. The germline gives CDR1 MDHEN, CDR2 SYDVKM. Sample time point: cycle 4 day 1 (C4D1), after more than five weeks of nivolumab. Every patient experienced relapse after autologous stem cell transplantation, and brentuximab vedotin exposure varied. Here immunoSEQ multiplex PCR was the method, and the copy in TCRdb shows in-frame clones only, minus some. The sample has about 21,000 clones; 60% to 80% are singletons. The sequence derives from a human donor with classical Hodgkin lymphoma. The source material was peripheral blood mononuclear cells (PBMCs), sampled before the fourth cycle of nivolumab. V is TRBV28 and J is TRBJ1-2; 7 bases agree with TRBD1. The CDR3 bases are TGTGCCAGCATGGGACAGAACTATGGCTACACCTTC. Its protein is CASMGQNYGYTF.